The T cell receptor (beta chain) under discussion was sequenced for a study of post-analysis software for immune sequencing data. General study findings and limits: Patients had higher frequencies than controls of about five TRBV segments, including TRBV5-6, TRBV5-1 and TRBV20-1.

The germline gives CDR1 MNHEY, CDR2 SVGAGI. The germline V and J ends were trimmed by 0 bases and 4 bases, with 9 bases remaining between them. This CDR3 is 14 amino acids long. The authors incorporated unique molecular identifiers into the TCR beta cDNA libraries. TCRdb called the PCR reads again in MiXCR, with one record for every CDR3 protein. The table shows around 710,000 distinct CDR3 sequences, with roughly 50% occurring only once. This clonotype has a handful of counts. Its antigen is not identified. The gene calls are TRBV6-5 and TRBJ1-2, with D perhaps matching TRBD1 (5 bases). The sample comprised blood. This sequence was found in a girl aged 10 to 17 with multiple sclerosis. CDR3 in DNA: TGTGCCAGCAGTTACTCCACAGGAACCTATGGCTACACCTTC. This gives the protein CASSYSTGTYGYTF.